At least ten counts were recorded for the clone carrying this T cell receptor (beta chain). Antigen unknown. These data originate in a study of response to subunit inactivated influenza vaccine. Study-wide points: It was suggested by the authors that few new T cells are recruited by each seasonal influenza vaccination.

TCRdb processed the RT-PCR reads anew with MiXCR; each CDR3 protein has one entry. The sample records 200,000 to 300,000 distinct CDR3 sequences, over 9% being singletons. CDR3 length: 15 amino acids. The ends lost 10 bases at V and 0 bases at J; junction bases unmatched: 6. Germline V gene sequence: CDR1 ENHRY, CDR2 SYGVKD. This receptor was taken from a man between 45 and 60 years old who received an inactivated influenza vaccine. The input for sequencing was non-naive T cells sorted from PBMCs, taken 14 days before vaccination. V is TRBV10-3 and J is TRBJ2-6; TRBD1 matches 7 bases. The CDR3: CATQQGFSGANVLTF. The CDR3, as DNA: TGTGCCACCCAACAGGGGTTCTCTGGGGCCAACGTCCTGACTTTC.